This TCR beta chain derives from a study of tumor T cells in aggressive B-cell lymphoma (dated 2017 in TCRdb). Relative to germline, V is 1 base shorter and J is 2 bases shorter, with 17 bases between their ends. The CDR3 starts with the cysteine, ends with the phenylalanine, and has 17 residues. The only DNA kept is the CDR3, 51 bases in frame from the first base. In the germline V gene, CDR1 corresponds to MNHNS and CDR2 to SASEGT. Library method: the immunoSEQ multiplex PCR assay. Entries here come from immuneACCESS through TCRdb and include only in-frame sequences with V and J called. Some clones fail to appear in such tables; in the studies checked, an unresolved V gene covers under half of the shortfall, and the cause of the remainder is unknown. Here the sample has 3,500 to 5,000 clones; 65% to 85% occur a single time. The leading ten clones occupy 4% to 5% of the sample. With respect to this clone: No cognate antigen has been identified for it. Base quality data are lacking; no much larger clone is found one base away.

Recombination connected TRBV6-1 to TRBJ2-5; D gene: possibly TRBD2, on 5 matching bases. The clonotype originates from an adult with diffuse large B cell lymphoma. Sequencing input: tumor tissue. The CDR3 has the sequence CASSEDGLASLQETQYF. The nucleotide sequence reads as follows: TGTGCCAGCAGTGAAGACGGCCTAGCCTCACTTCAAGAGACCCAGTACTTC.